A few counts support the clone carrying this TCR beta chain. Germline CDR1 is SGHVS and CDR2 is FNYEAQ. Trimming left V 1 base short and J 8 bases short, with 8 bases between. The CDR3 extends over 13 amino acids. These data originate in a study of T cells after yellow fever vaccination. TCRdb re-called the 5' RACE reads through MiXCR, storing one row per CDR3 protein. The sample holds around 340,000 distinct CDR3 sequences; about 8.7% are singletons and the top ten take around 17%. The source material was PBMCs, sampled on the day of the first yellow fever vaccination. This sequence joins TRBV7-6 and TRBJ1-4, with D perhaps matching TRBD1 (5 bases). This clonotype originated in a man younger than 35 who received the YFV17D yellow fever vaccine. CDR3 protein: CASSLDWGEKLFF. The CDR3 bases are TGTGCCAGCAGCTTAGACTGGGGGGAAAAACTGTTTTTT. The full variable domain, with the rest looked up from reference TRBV7-6 and TRBJ1-4, is GAGVSQSPRYKVTKRGQDVALRCDPISGHVSLYWYRQALGQGPEFLTYFNYEAQQDKSGLPNDRFSAERPEGSISTLTIQRTEQRDSAMYRCASSLDWGEKLFFGSGTQLSVL.